The TCR beta chain under discussion was sequenced for a study of blood T cell repertoires in COVID-19. The assay was immunoSEQ multiplex PCR, and TCRdb's table has in-frame clones only and misses some. The data hold about 240,000 clones, with 85% to 90% observed a single time. The CDR3 runs to 16 residues. Germline CDR1 and CDR2: SQVTM and ANQGSEA. J was trimmed by 8 bases and V by 1 base; bases with no gene match: 15. The V gene is TRBV29-1, the J gene TRBJ1-2; 8 bases are a match to TRBD1. Sequences were obtained from peripheral blood. The sequence was obtained from a man aged 60 to 75 with acute or convalescent COVID-19. The CDR3 region is CSVEAPGTGVLKGYTF. The CDR3 DNA is TGCAGCGTTGAAGCCCCCGGGACAGGAGTTCTAAAAGGCTACACCTTC.